The 17 T cell receptor beta chains listed next were all sequenced from one sample in a study of T cell responses to AZD1222 COVID-19 vaccine. TCRdb's copy holds only in-frame clones and misses some; the assay was immunoSEQ multiplex PCR. This repertoire shows roughly 130,000 clones, 91% found once; its top ten account for 2.8%. The sample was peripheral blood, taken on day 0 of AZD1222 vaccination. Receptors were obtained from an adult in good health.

The CDR3 spells CASTPRGERNTEAFF. CDR3 in DNA: TGTGCCAGCACCCCCCGTGGCGAGCGGAACACTGAAGCTTTCTTT. This sequence joins TRBV5-5 and TRBJ1-1; D is undetermined. Germline CDR1 reads SGHKS; CDR2 reads YYEKEE (reference sequence). Trimming removed 6 bases at V and 1 base at J, with 16 bases between. The length of the CDR3 is 15 residues.

The chain is built from TRBV27 and TRBJ2-2; TRBD2 matches 10 bases. The CDR3 consists of 16 residues. Looked up from germline, CDR1 is MNHEY and CDR2 is SMNVEV (reference sequence). The V gene end was trimmed by 5 bases and the J gene end by 4 bases; junction bases not matched to a gene: 7. CDR3 in amino acids: CASSPWTSGATGELFF. CDR3 bases: TGTGCCAGCAGTCCCTGGACTAGCGGAGCCACCGGGGAGCTGTTTTTT.

The chain carries TRBV7-9 and TRBJ1-1, with a tentative D call TRBD1 (5 bases). Trimming pared 1 base from V and 4 bases from J, leaving 13 bases between. The V gene's germline CDR1 is SEHNR and CDR2 FQNEAQ (reference sequence). There are 15 residues in the CDR3. The CDR3 nucleotides are TGTGCCAGCAGCTTAGGATCAGTCGGGGCCACTGAAGCTTTCTTT. Its translation: CASSLGSVGATEAFF. The full variable domain, in which reference TRBV7-9 and TRBJ1-1 provide the parts outside the CDR3, is DTGVSQNPRHKITKRGQNVTFRCDPISEHNRLYWYRQTLGQGPEFLTYFQNEAQLEKSRLLSDRFSAERPKGSFSTLEIQRTEQGDSAMYLCASSLGSVGATEAFFGQGTRLTVV.

This chain links TRBV18 with TRBJ1-2, with D tentatively TRBD1 (5 bases). CDR1 and CDR2 from the germline V gene are KGHSH and LQKENI. V was cut by 3 bases and J by 2 bases, with 10 bases left in between. The CDR3 is 14 amino acids. CDR3 sequence reads: CASSPSDRNYGYTF. Here the CDR3 DNA reads TGTGCCAGCTCACCGAGTGACAGAAACTATGGCTACACCTTC.

The chain joins TRBV5-5 to TRBJ1-3; a weak D match, TRBD1 (5 bases). The CDR3 is 15 residues long. Germline assignment: CDR1 SGHKS and CDR2 YYEKEE (reference sequence). The germline V and J ends were trimmed by 3 bases and 0 bases, with 10 bases remaining between them. The CDR3 DNA is TGTGCCAGCAGCTGGGGGGAGTTCTCTGGAAACACCATATATTTT. Protein product: CASSWGEFSGNTIYF.

The chain has TRBV6-2 or TRBV6-3 and TRBJ2-5; D perhaps matches TRBD1 (6 bases). Germline-derived CDR1 and CDR2 are MNHEY and SVGEGT. The V end lost 0 bases, the J end lost 6 bases, and 32 bases lay between the germline ends. The CDR3 runs 21 residues. CDR3 sequence reads: CASSYSVPATLSSQGAQTQYF. CDR3 coding DNA: TGTGCCAGCAGTTACTCTGTCCCCGCAACTCTGTCCTCACAGGGCGCGCAGACCCAGTACTTC.

The chain recombines TRBV13 with TRBJ1-1; 11 nucleotides match TRBD1. With V trimmed by 5 bases and J by 3 bases, 5 bases remained unmatched. This CDR3 spans 15 amino acids. Germline V gene lookup returns CDR1 PRHDT and CDR2 FYEKMQ (reference sequence). CDR3 DNA sequence: TGTGCCAGCAGCGGAGGGGACAGGGGGTACACTGAAGCTTTCTTT. Translating gives CASSGGDRGYTEAFF.

This clone was seen a single time. The chain joins TRBV2 to TRBJ2-7, with D possibly matching TRBD2 (6 bases). The germline V gene has CDR1 SNHLY and CDR2 FYNNEI. This CDR3 region has 15 residues. V lost 5 bases to trimming and J lost 5 bases, with 19 bases between them. The CDR3 nucleotides are TGTGCCAGCAGTTTAGCTAGGACTAACAACGACGAGCAGTACTTC. This encodes CASSLARTNNDEQYF.

J is TRBJ2-1 and V is TRBV2, with 14 positions matching TRBD2. V was pared by 4 bases and J by 2 bases, with 7 bases of the junction left unmatched. The length of the CDR3 is 18 residues. Germline V CDR1 and CDR2: SNHLY, FYNNEI. This CDR3 is CASSVGLAGAVAYNEQFF. CDR3 DNA: TGTGCCAGCAGTGTGGGACTAGCGGGAGCGGTGGCCTACAATGAGCAGTTCTTC.

The chain joins TRBV5-1 to TRBJ2-5; D not resolved. V dropped 3 bases and J dropped 9 bases, with 12 bases sitting between them. CDR1 is SGHRS and CDR2 is YFSETQ in the germline V gene. The CDR3 extends over 12 amino acids. The CDR3 coding sequence is TGCGCCAGCAGCTATAATCTTCAGGCCCAGTACTTC. Amino acid sequence: CASSYNLQAQYF.

V gene TRBV11-1 combines with J gene TRBJ2-3; 12 bases are shared with TRBD2. The germline CDR1 and CDR2 sequences are SGHAT and FQDESV (reference sequence). The CDR3 loop spans 16 amino acids. Trimming cost V 1 base and J 4 bases; bases outside gene matches: 3. The CDR3 here is CASSLDLAGGADTQYF. In DNA form, the CDR3 reads TGTGCCAGCAGCTTAGATCTAGCGGGAGGGGCAGATACGCAGTATTTT.

The V gene is TRBV2, the J gene TRBJ1-1; D perhaps matches TRBD1 (5 bases). Per germline, CDR1 SNHLY and CDR2 FYNNEI. The ends were cut back, 11 bases at V and 1 base at J, with 11 bases in the middle. The CDR3 is 12 amino acids. The CDR3 DNA reads as TGTGCCTCCTACGGGGGGAACACTGAAGCTTTCTTT. This sequence encodes CASYGGNTEAFF.

The chain couples TRBV20-1 to TRBJ1-5, with D unresolved. The CDR3 runs to 12 residues. Germline V CDR1 and CDR2: DFQATT, SNEGSKA (reference sequence). Trimming left V 3 bases short and J 1 base short, with 4 bases between. The CDR3 sequence: CSASRSNQPQHF. CDR3 DNA: TGCAGTGCTAGTCGGAGCAATCAGCCCCAGCATTTT.

The gene calls are TRBV13 and TRBJ2-5; no reliable D call. Germline CDR1 and CDR2: PRHDT and FYEKMQ (reference sequence). The CDR3 covers 12 residues. Trimming took 7 bases from V and 7 from J, leaving 13 bases between them. CDR3 loop: CASKESPGTQYF. The CDR3 nucleotides read TGTGCCAGCAAGGAGTCACCGGGGACCCAGTACTTC.

This chain uses TRBV5-1 with TRBJ1-2; D is unclear. Germline assignment: CDR1 SGHRS and CDR2 YFSETQ. The CDR3 has 13 residues. Trimming stripped 0 bases from V and 2 bases from J, with 5 bases between. CDR3 coding DNA: TGCGCCAGCAGCTTGGTAGGGAACTATGGCTACACCTTC. Translating it yields CASSLVGNYGYTF. The whole variable domain, remainder taken from reference TRBV5-1 and TRBJ1-2, is KAGVTQTPRYLIKTRGQQVTLSCSPISGHRSVSWYQQTPGQGLQFLFEYFSETQRNKGNFPGRFSGRQFSNSRSEMNVSTLELGDSALYLCASSLVGNYGYTFGSGTRLTVV.

V usage is TRBV5-6 and J usage is TRBJ1-1, with D possibly being TRBD1 (6 bases). This CDR3 is built from 14 residues. Germline-derived CDR1 and CDR2 are SGHDT and YYEEEE. V lost 3 bases to trimming and J lost 5 bases, with 14 bases between them. The CDR3 loop is CASSYWAGVTEAFF. The CDR3 DNA is TGTGCCAGCAGCTACTGGGCAGGGGTGACTGAAGCTTTCTTT. The variable domain in full, completed from reference TRBV5-6 and TRBJ1-1, reads DAGVTQSPTHLIKTRGQQVTLRCSPKSGHDTVSWYQQALGQGPQFIFQYYEEEERQRGNFPDRFSGHQFPNYSSELNVNALLLGDSALYLCASSYWAGVTEAFFGQGTRLTVV.

The CDR3 is CASSYGTGVGYEQYF. CDR3 nucleotides: TGTGCCAGCAGTTACGGGACAGGGGTGGGCTACGAGCAGTACTTC. The V gene is TRBV6-5, the J gene TRBJ2-7, with 10 bases fitting TRBD1. The CDR3 consists of 15 residues. J was trimmed by 3 bases and V by 2 bases; bases with no gene match: 4. Germline CDR1 reads MNHEY; CDR2 reads SVGAGI.